Shown below are 6 T cell receptor beta chains from a single sample sequenced in a study of Ad26.COV2.S vaccination and SARS-CoV-2 variants. The treatment: some 20 received Ad26.COV2.S at low or high dose, single or two shots; roughly five received placebo; per-sample allocation not given. Sampling happened 63 days after the first vaccine or placebo injection. Assay: immunoSEQ multiplex PCR; the TCRdb copy retains only in-frame clones and omits some. Among 300,000 to 350,000 clones listed, about 82% were seen once. The sequencing used peripheral blood, collected in a trial of Ad26.COV2.S vaccine versus placebo. These receptors were collected from a person between 18 and 65 years old who received the Ad26.COV2.S COVID-19 vaccine or a placebo.

This sequence joins TRBV10-3 and TRBJ2-6; D not certain. V was pared by 0 bases and J by 0 bases, with 9 bases between. Looked up from germline, CDR1 is ENHRY and CDR2 is SYGVKD. The CDR3 sequence is 17 residues long. CDR3 nucleotide sequence: TGTGCCATCAGTGAGTCCGTACAGCTCTCTGGGGCCAACGTCCTGACTTTC. It codes for CAISESVQLSGANVLTF.

The V call is TRBV7-9, the J call TRBJ1-1, with D perhaps matching TRBD1 (5 bases). V lost 2 bases, J lost 0 bases, and 10 bases lay in between. CDR3 length: 15 amino acids. Germline V gene lookup returns CDR1 SEHNR and CDR2 FQNEAQ (reference sequence). As DNA, the CDR3 is TGTGCCAGCAGCTTAAGGGGTCCCATGAACACTGAAGCTTTCTTT. Its protein product is CASSLRGPMNTEAFF.

The chain combines TRBV11-3 with TRBJ1-1; D ambiguous. Trimming took off 5 bases at V and 1 base at J, with 14 bases between the two ends. The CDR3 is made up of 15 amino acids. From germline, CDR1 is SGHNT and CDR2 YENEEA. DNA for the CDR3: TGTGCCAGCAGCCCTGGACTTAGAAAGAACACTGAAGCTTTCTTT. Residues: CASSPGLRKNTEAFF.

V and J are TRBV4-2 and TRBJ2-3; 10 nucleotides line up with TRBD2. The CDR3 consists of 16 residues. J was trimmed by 4 bases and V by 1 base; bases with no gene match: 5. Looked up from germline, CDR1 is LGHNA and CDR2 is YNFKEQ. CDR3 sequence: CASSQGAGGLPDTQYF. CDR3 DNA: TGTGCCAGCAGCCAAGGAGCGGGGGGGCTCCCAGATACGCAGTATTTT.

The rearrangement joins TRBV5-1 to TRBJ1-1; TRBD1 is a possible D gene (5 bases). There are 15 residues in the CDR3. CDR1 and CDR2 (germline): SGHRS, YFSETQ. Trimming took off 5 bases at V and 0 bases at J, with 14 bases between the two ends. CDR3 sequence (DNA): TGCGCCAGCAGGCTGGCAGGGACGGTGAACACTGAAGCTTTCTTT. Translated, it gives CASRLAGTVNTEAFF.

The chain uses TRBV20-1 and TRBJ2-7; D might be TRBD1 (6 bases). Germline CDR1 and CDR2: DFQATT and SNEGSKA (reference sequence). Trimming took off 3 bases at V and 4 bases at J, with 13 bases between the two ends. The CDR3 length is 13 residues. The CDR3 reads CSASYRAGYEQYF. The CDR3, as DNA: TGCAGTGCTAGTTACAGGGCAGGGTACGAGCAGTACTTC.